The 15 T cell receptor beta chains in this list originate from one sample, sequenced in a study of blood T cell repertoires in COVID-19. TCRdb keeps only in-frame clones here, not all; method: immunoSEQ multiplex PCR. The sample lists more than 110,000 clones; about 82% were seen once. The sequenced material came from peripheral blood. The receptors stem from a man aged 50 to 59 with acute or convalescent COVID-19.

The chain combines TRBV6-5 with TRBJ1-2, with D maybe TRBD1 (5 bases). The CDR3 covers 14 residues. Germline V lookup: CDR1 MNHEY, CDR2 SVGAGI. Trimming pared 0 bases from V and 5 bases from J, leaving 10 bases between. The CDR3 DNA sequence: TGTGCCAGCAGTTACTCGACGGACAAATATGGCTACACCTTC. It is translated as CASSYSTDKYGYTF.

The CDR3 loop is CASSPGVSAGGIYEQYF. CDR3 coding DNA: TGTGCCAGCAGCCCCGGGGTCTCCGCGGGAGGGATCTACGAGCAGTACTTC. The rearrangement joins TRBV11-2 to TRBJ2-7, with 9 nucleotides matching TRBD2. J gave up 3 bases and V 5 bases, and 14 bases lay outside the gene matches. CDR1 SGHAT and CDR2 FQNNGV come from the germline V gene. The CDR3 has 17 amino acids.

The gene calls are TRBV5-1 and TRBJ2-5, with D perhaps TRBD1 (6 bases). Trimming shortened V by 4 bases and J by 2 bases, and 15 bases separated the two germline ends. In germline, CDR1 is SGHRS, CDR2 YFSETQ. CDR3 length: 15 amino acids. The CDR3 loop is CASSVDRDKQETQYF. Here the CDR3 DNA reads TGCGCCAGCAGCGTGGACCGGGACAAGCAAGAGACCCAGTACTTC.

This chain links TRBV11-2 with TRBJ1-6, with a tentative D call TRBD1 (6 bases). The germline V gene encodes CDR1 SGHAT and CDR2 FQNNGV. This CDR3 comprises 15 residues. V was clipped by 5 bases and J by 7 bases, with 15 bases between them. Here the CDR3 DNA reads TGTGCCAGCAGCGTGACAGGACTCGTAAATTCACCCCTCCACTTT. As protein: CASSVTGLVNSPLHF.

The chain employs TRBV5-5 and TRBJ1-2; 7 bases map to TRBD1. The V segment lost 4 bases and the J segment 6 bases; nucleotides outside the gene matches: 15. The CDR3 is 16 residues long. From germline, CDR1 is SGHKS and CDR2 YYEKEE (reference sequence). CDR3 region: CASSPAQVRGKDGYTF. The CDR3 DNA sequence: TGTGCCAGCAGCCCCGCCCAGGTCAGGGGGAAGGATGGCTACACCTTC. Variable domain in full (rest from reference TRBV5-5 and TRBJ1-2): DAGVTQSPTHLIKTRGQQVTLRCSPISGHKSVSWYQQVLGQGPQFIFQYYEKEERGRGNFPDRFSARQFPNYSSELNVNALLLGDSALYLCASSPAQVRGKDGYTFGSGTRLTVV.

The chain recombines TRBV9 with TRBJ2-5, with 8 nucleotides matching TRBD1. Trimming took 3 bases from V and 5 from J; bases not matched to a gene: 9. The germline V gene encodes CDR1 SGDLS and CDR2 YYNGEE. This CDR3 spans 15 amino acids. The CDR3 region is CASSAETGDVETQYF. The CDR3 DNA reads as TGTGCCAGCAGCGCGGAGACAGGGGACGTCGAGACCCAGTACTTC. Full variable domain (remainder filled in from reference TRBV9 and TRBJ2-5): DSGVTQTPKHLITATGQRVTLRCSPRSGDLSVYWYQQSLDQGLQFLIQYYNGEERAKGNILERFSAQQFPDLHSELNLSSLELGDSALYFCASSAETGDVETQYFGPGTRLLVL.

The chain employs TRBV15 and TRBJ1-1, with D possibly TRBD1 on 5 matching bases. V was trimmed by 5 bases and J by 3 bases, leaving 22 bases between them. CDR3 size: 17 residues. Germline values: CDR1 LNHNV, CDR2 YYDKDF (reference sequence). The CDR3 spells CATSQLVVGRTDTEAFF. The CDR3 region has the DNA TGTGCCACCAGCCAGCTCGTGGTGGGGCGGACGGACACTGAAGCTTTCTTT.

This sequence joins TRBV4-2 and TRBJ1-1; a possible D gene is TRBD1 (5 bases). The CDR3 is 13 residues long. CDR1 is LGHNA, CDR2 YNFKEQ, per germline. The ends were cut back, 3 bases at V and 6 bases at J, with 11 bases in the middle. DNA for the CDR3: TGTGCCAGCAGCCACGACAGTCACCCTGAAGCTTTCTTT. This translates into CASSHDSHPEAFF.

The chain is built from TRBV11-2 and TRBJ2-3, with TRBD2 matching over 9 bases. CDR1 is SGHAT, CDR2 FQNNGV, per germline. The CDR3 consists of 15 residues. The trim removed 5 bases at V and 6 bases at J, leaving 9 bases unmatched. CDR3 sequence (DNA): TGTGCCAGCAGCATGGCGCGGGGGGGTTGGGATACGCAGTATTTT. The encoded protein is CASSMARGGWDTQYF.

The V call is TRBV19, the J call TRBJ2-6; no reliable D call. The germline V gene encodes CDR1 LNHDA and CDR2 SQIVND (reference sequence). With 9 bases removed from V and 4 bases from J, the gap between germline ends came to 10 bases. The CDR3 contains 13 residues. This CDR3 is CASRIAGANVLTF. The CDR3 nucleotides are TGTGCCAGCAGGATCGCCGGGGCCAACGTCCTGACTTTC.

This clone was seen more than once but under ten times. The chain has TRBV5-5 and TRBJ2-3, with a tentative D call TRBD2 (5 bases). This CDR3 is 15 amino acids long. With 4 bases removed from V and 0 bases from J, the gap between germline ends came to 12 bases. Germline lookup yields CDR1 SGHKS and CDR2 YYEKEE (reference sequence). The CDR3 DNA follows: TGTGCCAGCAGCCCGAGGGCATCTAGCACAGATACGCAGTATTTT. It yields the protein CASSPRASSTDTQYF.

CDR3 sequence: CASSIGGSESSYEQYF. CDR3 nucleotide sequence: TGTGCCAGTAGTATAGGGGGTAGCGAGAGCTCCTACGAGCAGTACTTC. The rearrangement uses TRBV19 and TRBJ2-7; possible D gene TRBD2, 5 bases. Germline CDR1 and CDR2: LNHDA and SQIVND (reference sequence). The V gene lost 1 base and the J gene lost 0 bases, with 13 bases spanning the gap. This CDR3 contains 16 residues. Full variable domain (outside the CDR3, taken from reference TRBV19 and TRBJ2-7): DGGITQSPKYLFRKEGQNVTLSCEQNLNHDAMYWYRQDPGQGLRLIYYSQIVNDFQKGDIAEGYSVSREKKESFPLTVTSAQKNPTAFYLCASSIGGSESSYEQYFGPGTRLTVT.

CDR3 DNA sequence: TGTGCCAGCAGCCAAGGGCAGAACACTGAAGCTTTCTTT. It codes for CASSQGQNTEAFF. The chain couples TRBV3-1 (or the pseudogene TRBV3-2) to TRBJ1-1; no clear D. V lost 1 base and J 1 base, leaving 4 bases between the germline ends. CDR1 is LGHDT and CDR2 is YNNKEL in the germline V gene (reference sequence). The CDR3 covers 13 residues.

This rearrangement joins TRBV7-9 to TRBJ1-1; 8 nucleotides agree with TRBD1. V shed 4 bases, J shed 8 bases, and the junction held 9 bases outside the gene matches. This CDR3 spans 14 amino acids. CDR1 and CDR2 (germline): SEHNR, FQNEAQ (reference sequence). The DNA for the CDR3 is TGTGCCAGCAGCTGGATGGGACAGGCAAGCGAAGCTTTCTTT. This codes for CASSWMGQASEAFF.

The V gene is TRBV5-4, the J gene TRBJ1-1; D gene unclear. Germline CDR1 is SGHNT and CDR2 is YYREEE (reference sequence). This CDR3 is built from 14 residues. Trimming removed 4 bases at V and 3 bases at J, with 13 bases between. CDR3 bases: TGTGCCAGCAGCGACTGGAACGGGTACACTGAAGCTTTCTTT. The encoded protein is CASSDWNGYTEAFF.